These 4 T cell receptor beta chains were all obtained from the same sample, sequenced in a study of shared clonotypes between healthy human individuals (dated by TCRdb to between 2020 and 2021). For the CD8 naive samples, CD45RO-negative cells were positively selected for CCR7, yielding a CD45RA+CCR7+ population from which TemRA cells were excluded. The library relied on the immunoSEQ multiplex PCR assay. TCRdb holds this immuneACCESS table with in-frame rearrangements only. Some clones are missing; in checked studies, unresolved V genes explain under half, and the rest has no known cause. The sample profile shows nearly 2 million clones; about 95% of them were found once. The ten largest clones add up to more than 0.9% of the sample. The sample comprised naive CD8+ T cells sorted from blood. The intended sense of this specimen's cell subset or site label: CD45RA+CCR7+. The receptor source for this set is a man between 18 and 35 years old in good health.

V gene TRBV30 combines with J gene TRBJ2-2; D possibly corresponds to TRBD1 (6 bases). The germline V gene encodes CDR1 GTSNPN and CDR2 SVGIG (reference sequence). V lost 4 bases and J 1 base, leaving 10 bases between the germline ends. This CDR3 spans 14 amino acids. The CDR3 loop is CAWNTGQNTGELFF. The CDR3 DNA reads as TGTGCCTGGAATACGGGACAGAACACCGGGGAGCTGTTTTTT.

CDR3 sequence: CASSDTDRGGQPQHF. Here the CDR3 DNA reads TGCGCCAGCAGCGACACGGACAGGGGAGGTCAGCCCCAGCATTTT. The rearrangement uses TRBV4-1 and TRBJ1-5; TRBD1 matches at 9 bases. The CDR3 spans 15 residues. The ends lost 5 bases at V and 6 bases at J; junction bases unmatched: 8. Germline CDR1 MGHRA, CDR2 YSYEKL.

The rearrangement joins TRBV6-5 to TRBJ2-7; perhaps D is TRBD1 or TRBD2 (5 bases each). Trimming took off 0 bases at V and 6 bases at J, with 12 bases between the two ends. The CDR3 runs to 14 residues. The V gene's germline CDR1 is MNHEY and CDR2 SVGAGI. The CDR3 coding sequence is TGTGCCAGCAGTTACTCCATCGGTGGGGGCGAGCAGTACTTC. Translation: CASSYSIGGGEQYF.

The V and J genes are TRBV18 and TRBJ2-3; a weak D match, TRBD2 (6 bases). The CDR3 has 15 amino acids. The germline V gene encodes CDR1 KGHSH and CDR2 LQKENI. V lost 2 bases, J lost 2 bases, and 11 bases lay in between. The CDR3 is CASSPNGGLTDTQYF. The CDR3 DNA reads TGTGCCAGCTCACCAAACGGGGGACTCACAGATACGCAGTATTTT.